The entry below gives a single TCR beta chain sequence along with its context. Its antigen is as yet unknown. Repertoires were generated with immunoSEQ multiplex PCR, while TCRdb's copy carries only in-frame clones and drops some. Found here are about 390,000 clones, less than 90% of them singletons; the top ten hold 3.5%. The treatment here: about 20 received Ad26.COV2.S at low or high dose, single or two shots; about 5 received placebo; per-sample allocation not given. Specimen acquisition occurred on day 63 following the initial vaccine or placebo injection. The data are from a study of Ad26.COV2.S vaccination and SARS-CoV-2 variants. Regarding the study as a whole: Reportedly, spike-specific CD8+ and CD4+ T cell responses achieved substantial breadth once vaccination had taken place.

The CDR3 totals 18 residues. Looked up from germline, CDR1 is MNHEY and CDR2 is SVGEGT. The V and J ends lost 6 bases and 0 bases respectively, with 18 bases between them. This TCR came from a person aged 18-60 years who received the Ad26.COV2.S COVID-19 vaccine or a placebo. Sequencing was performed on peripheral blood, taken in a trial of Ad26.COV2.S vaccine versus placebo. The genes are TRBV6-2 or TRBV6-3 and TRBJ2-6; TRBD1 might be the D (5 bases). This CDR3 reads CASSPFQGSYSGANVLTF. The CDR3 DNA follows: TGTGCCAGCAGCCCTTTCCAGGGATCCTACTCTGGGGCCAACGTCCTGACTTTC.